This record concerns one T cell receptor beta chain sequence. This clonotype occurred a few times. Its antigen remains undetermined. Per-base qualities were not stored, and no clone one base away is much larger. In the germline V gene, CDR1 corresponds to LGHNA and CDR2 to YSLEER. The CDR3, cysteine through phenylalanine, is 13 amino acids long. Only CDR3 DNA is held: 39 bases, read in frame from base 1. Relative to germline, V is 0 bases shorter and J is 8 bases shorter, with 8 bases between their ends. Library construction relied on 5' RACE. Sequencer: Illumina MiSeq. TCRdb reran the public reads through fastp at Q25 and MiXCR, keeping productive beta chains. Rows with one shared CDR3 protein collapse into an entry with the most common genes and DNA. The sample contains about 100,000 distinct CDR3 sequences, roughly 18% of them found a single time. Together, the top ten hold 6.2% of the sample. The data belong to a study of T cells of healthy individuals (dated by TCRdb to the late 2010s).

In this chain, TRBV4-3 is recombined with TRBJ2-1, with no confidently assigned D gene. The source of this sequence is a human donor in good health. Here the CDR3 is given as CASSQDEGDEQFF. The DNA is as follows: TGCGCCAGCAGCCAAGATGAAGGCGATGAGCAGTTCTTC.